The 12 T cell receptor beta chains reported below all come from one sample, sequenced in a study of blood T cell repertoires in COVID-19. Some clones are missing from TCRdb's copy, which holds only in-frame ones; the method was immunoSEQ multiplex PCR. The table has 300,000 to 400,000 clones, 88% seen once; the top ten hold 0.9% to 1%. The sample consisted of PBMCs or T cells enriched from blood (not recorded which). These receptors all stem from a woman aged 25 to 45 with acute COVID-19.

Points on this clone: The sample holds other DNA sequences that translate to the same CDR3. This chain joins TRBV10-3 and TRBJ2-7; TRBD1 agrees at 9 bases. V trimming: 6 bases; J trimming: 0 bases; junction bases outside the gene matches: 3. Germline CDR1 ENHRY, CDR2 SYGVKD. This CDR3 contains 14 residues. The CDR3 DNA reads TGTGCCATCAGCCGGACAGGGGACTCCTACGAGCAGTACTTC. Encoded protein: CAISRTGDSYEQYF.

Written as DNA, the CDR3 is TGTGCCAGCAGTGAGGCTATAGCGGGGGGGCTGAATGAGCAGTTCTTC. This gives the protein CASSEAIAGGLNEQFF. V usage is TRBV6-1 and J usage is TRBJ2-1, with 11 bases that match TRBD2. CDR3 length equals 16 residues. After removal of 3 bases from V and 7 bases from J, the junction contained 8 bases not matched to a gene. Germline-derived CDR1 and CDR2 are MNHNS and SASEGT.

This clone has a single count. This sequence joins TRBV19 and TRBJ2-3, with TRBD2 identical over 8 bases. Germline values: CDR1 LNHDA, CDR2 SQIVND (reference sequence). The CDR3 runs to 13 residues. V dropped 6 bases and J dropped 5; count of bases not matched to a gene: 4. The CDR3 protein is CASSGGAGDTQYF. The CDR3 coding sequence is TGTGCCAGTAGCGGGGGGGCTGGAGATACGCAGTATTTT.

CDR3 nucleotide sequence: TGTGCCAGCAGCTTATCTAGCAGGTCCTTATCCTACGAGCAGTACTTC. This codes for CASSLSSRSLSYEQYF. This chain links TRBV11-1 with TRBJ2-7; D might be TRBD2 (5 bases). This CDR3 spans 16 amino acids. V was pared by 2 bases and J by 1 base, with 15 bases between. CDR1 is SGHAT and CDR2 is FQDESV in the germline V gene (reference sequence).

This clone came up once. The J gene is TRBJ2-7, the V gene TRBV9; a possible D gene is TRBD1 (6 bases). V lost 0 bases and J lost 2, with 9 bases in between. Germline CDR1 is SGDLS and CDR2 is YYNGEE. The CDR3 consists of 14 residues. CDR3 loop: CASSVGGHTYEQYF. For the CDR3, the DNA is TGTGCCAGCAGCGTAGGGGGACACACCTACGAGCAGTACTTC.

The chain combines TRBV23-1 with TRBJ2-3, with 8 bases that match TRBD2. TRBV23-1 is labeled an ORF, and its function is uncertain. V dropped 0 bases and J dropped 2; count of bases not matched to a gene: 7. The length of the CDR3 is 17 residues. CDR3 loop: CASSQSVLAGITDTQYF. The DNA for the CDR3 is TGCGCCAGCAGTCAATCAGTATTAGCGGGAATCACAGATACGCAGTATTTT.

The chain recombines TRBV30 with TRBJ1-2, with 9 bases that match TRBD1. Germline-derived CDR1 and CDR2 are GTSNPN and SVGIG (reference sequence). The CDR3 loop spans 14 amino acids. Trimming cost V 3 bases and J 7 bases; bases outside gene matches: 9. The CDR3 DNA reads as TGTGCCTGGAGCCGACAGGGGGATTGGAGTGGCTACACCTTC. Residues: CAWSRQGDWSGYTF.

This clone showed up just once. This rearrangement joins TRBV3-1 (or the pseudogene TRBV3-2) to TRBJ1-6; D not resolved. This CDR3 is 15 amino acids long. Trimming removed 1 base from V and 7 bases from J, with 11 bases in between. The germline CDR1 and CDR2 sequences are LGHDT and YNNKEL (reference sequence). This CDR3 reads CASSQGPPGNSPLHF. The DNA for the CDR3 is TGTGCCAGCAGCCAAGGGCCCCCGGGAAATTCACCCCTCCACTTT.

This clone was observed a single time. The chain is built from TRBV28 and TRBJ1-6; D perhaps matches TRBD1 (6 bases). The CDR3 has 17 amino acids. Deletions cut 5 bases from V and 10 bases from J, with 24 bases between. Germline CDR1 reads MDHEN; CDR2 reads SYDVKM. This chain's CDR3 is CASSMQRGGHRESPLHF. The CDR3 DNA follows: TGTGCCAGCAGTATGCAAAGGGGGGGACACCGGGAGTCACCCCTCCACTTT. The full variable domain, its missing parts supplied by reference TRBV28 and TRBJ1-6, is DVKVTQSSRYLVKRTGEKVFLECVQDMDHENMFWYRQDPGLGLRLIYFSYDVKMKEKGDIPEGYSVSREKKERFSLILESASTNQTSMYLCASSMQRGGHRESPLHFGNGTRLTVT.

The genes are TRBV9 and TRBJ1-1; 7 bases are shared with TRBD1. Germline V gene lookup returns CDR1 SGDLS and CDR2 YYNGEE. V dropped 2 bases and J dropped 0; count of bases not matched to a gene: 10. CDR3 length: 17 amino acids. DNA of the CDR3: TGTGCCAGCAGCGTCCGGGACAGTCATCATATGAACACTGAAGCTTTCTTT. This sequence encodes CASSVRDSHHMNTEAFF.

About this clone itself: Other DNA sequences in the same sample also yield this CDR3. The V call is TRBV4-3, the J call TRBJ2-3; unclear D gene. The germline V gene has CDR1 LGHNA and CDR2 YSLEER. The CDR3 sequence is 15 residues long. V shed 1 base and J shed 3 bases, with 11 bases lying between them. This CDR3 reads CASSQVLRGTDTQYF. The CDR3 bases are TGCGCCAGCAGCCAAGTACTTAGAGGAACAGATACGCAGTATTTT.

This chain joins TRBV13 and TRBJ1-6; 9 positions agree with TRBD1. The V gene's germline CDR1 is PRHDT and CDR2 FYEKMQ (reference sequence). J gave up 5 bases and V 4 bases, and 12 bases lay outside the gene matches. The CDR3 runs to 18 residues. CDR3 region: CASSSDTGGALHNSPLHF. The CDR3 DNA reads TGTGCCAGCAGCTCAGATACAGGGGGCGCGCTCCATAATTCACCCCTCCACTTT.